The clone carrying this T cell receptor beta chain was seen more than once but under ten times. Its antigen is currently unknown. Germline trimming cut 2 bases from V and 13 bases from J; bases unmatched to any gene: 13. The CDR3 covers 14 residues. From germline, CDR1 is MNHNS and CDR2 SASEGT. The isolated RNA, all of it, was reverse transcribed, so expressed TCRB transcripts were what got sequenced. Generated by immunoSEQ multiplex PCR, the TCRdb table keeps only in-frame clones and is missing some. The sample lists under 300,000 clones; 25% to 30% were seen once. These data come from a study of beta chain features in type 1 diabetes. About the research overall: Patient and healthy donor groups were alike in age, gender and cell yields.

Study findings and constraints: A potential PCR bias toward shorter templates would be equal in patient and control samples. The cDNA sequencing approach could over-represent high-TCR-expressing cells. VDJ junctions from patients with type 1 diabetes contained fewer insertions and more deletions.

The sequence came from a man aged 25 to 45 in good health. What was sequenced was central memory CD4+ T cells from blood. This chain connects TRBV6-1 to TRBJ1-2; 7 bases are a match to TRBD1. The CDR3 here is CASSEYRGQRAFTF. Written as DNA, the CDR3 is TGTGCCAGCAGTGAATATCGGGGACAGAGGGCCTTCACCTTC.